A selection of T cell receptor beta chains follows, all from one sample in a study of T-cell reconstitution after alpha-beta-depleted transplantation in children. TCRdb re-called the PCR reads through MiXCR, storing one row per CDR3 protein. The data contain approximately 490,000 distinct CDR3 sequences, about 11% of them seen just once; the ten biggest clones take up around 2.2%. Sequencing used PBMCs, obtained before TCRalphabeta/CD19-depleted stem cell transplant. Receptors were obtained from a child under 10 years old with inherited bone marrow failure, due to receive a stem cell transplant. Each CDR3 is given with its conserved first and last residue. The D gene is left open where the match is weak. Clone size is not always given. Where it is, it says once, few, many or a class for expanded clones.

CDR3 length: 19; V gene: TRBV28; D gene: TRBD2; clone size: .; J gene: TRBJ2-1; CDR3 protein: CASRTLWAGAAHSYNEQFF; CDR3 DNA: TGTGCCAGCAGAACCTTGTGGGCGGGAGCGGCTCACTCCTACAATGAGCAGTTCTTC
CDR3 length: 13; V gene: TRBV4-1; D gene: .; clone size: many; J gene: TRBJ2-5; CDR3 protein: CASRRSGEETQYF; CDR3 DNA: TGCGCCAGCAGGCGATCAGGGGAAGAGACCCAGTACTTC
CDR3 length: 13; V gene: TRBV5-6; D gene: .; clone size: .; J gene: TRBJ1-2; CDR3 protein: CASSTGLWYGYTF; CDR3 DNA: TGTGCCAGCAGCACGGGCCTATGGTACGGCTACACCTTC
CDR3 length: 13; V gene: TRBV29-1; D gene: TRBD1; clone size: many; J gene: TRBJ2-1; CDR3 protein: CSATRDRGNEQFF; CDR3 DNA: TGCAGCGCCACAAGGGACAGGGGTAATGAGCAGTTCTTC
CDR3 length: 15; V gene: TRBV3-1; D gene: .; clone size: many; J gene: TRBJ1-1; CDR3 protein: CASSQDRAGYTEAFF; CDR3 DNA: TGTGCCAGCAGCCAAGACAGGGCCGGGTACACTGAAGCTTTCTTT
CDR3 length: 16; V gene: TRBV20-1; D gene: .; clone size: few; J gene: TRBJ2-7; CDR3 protein: CSAPGPGGSHNYEQYF; CDR3 DNA: TGCAGTGCTCCGGGCCCAGGAGGCTCCCACAACTACGAGCAGTACTTC
CDR3 length: 15; V gene: TRBV18; D gene: .; clone size: .; J gene: TRBJ2-7; CDR3 protein: CASQEQGWDGNEQYF; CDR3 DNA: TGTGCCAGCCAAGAACAGGGATGGGATGGAAACGAGCAGTACTTC
CDR3 length: 13; V gene: TRBV2; D gene: .; clone size: .; J gene: TRBJ2-1; CDR3 protein: CASSEIGGNEQFF; CDR3 DNA: TGTGCCAGCAGTGAAATTGGAGGCAATGAGCAGTTCTTC
CDR3 length: 17; V gene: TRBV20-1; D gene: TRBD2; clone size: many; J gene: TRBJ2-3; CDR3 protein: CSARDLGSGTATDTQYF; CDR3 DNA: TGCAGTGCTAGAGATCTAGGGAGCGGGACCGCCACAGATACGCAGTATTTT
CDR3 length: 17; V gene: TRBV18; D gene: .; clone size: .; J gene: TRBJ2-3; CDR3 protein: CASSPQVLDYSTDTQYF; CDR3 DNA: TGTGCCAGCTCACCGCAGGTACTGGACTACTCCACAGATACGCAGTATTTT
CDR3 length: 17; V gene: TRBV5-1; D gene: .; clone size: many; J gene: TRBJ2-1; CDR3 protein: CASSLAMKGGFYNEQFF; CDR3 DNA: TGCGCCAGCAGCTTGGCCATGAAGGGTGGCTTCTACAATGAGCAGTTCTTC
CDR3 length: 13; V gene: TRBV28; D gene: .; clone size: many; J gene: TRBJ2-2; CDR3 protein: CASIPYATGELFF; CDR3 DNA: TGTGCCAGCATCCCTTACGCGACCGGGGAGCTGTTTTTT
CDR3 length: 15; V gene: TRBV6-5; D gene: .; clone size: many; J gene: TRBJ2-1; CDR3 protein: CASSYRGSSYNEQFF; CDR3 DNA: TGTGCCAGCAGTTACAGGGGGAGCTCCTACAATGAGCAGTTCTTC
CDR3 length: 13; V gene: TRBV12-3/TRBV12-4; D gene: .; clone size: many; J gene: TRBJ1-3; CDR3 protein: CASSRSSGNTIYF; CDR3 DNA: TGTGCCAGCAGTAGAAGCTCTGGAAACACCATATATTTT
CDR3 length: 18; V gene: TRBV4-2; D gene: TRBD2; clone size: many; J gene: TRBJ2-2; CDR3 protein: CASSQPLVGGRVTGELFF; CDR3 DNA: TGTGCCAGCAGCCAACCCCTTGTGGGCGGGAGGGTGACCGGGGAGCTGTTTTTT
CDR3 length: 13; V gene: TRBV13; D gene: .; clone size: .; J gene: TRBJ2-5; CDR3 protein: CASSPWGIETQYF; CDR3 DNA: TGTGCCAGCAGCCCCTGGGGGATCGAGACCCAGTACTTC
CDR3 length: 15; V gene: TRBV13; D gene: .; clone size: .; J gene: TRBJ1-1; CDR3 protein: CASSLGVRAGTEAFF; CDR3 DNA: TGTGCCAGCAGCTTAGGCGTTCGGGCTGGCACTGAAGCTTTCTTT
CDR3 length: 14; V gene: TRBV4-3; D gene: .; clone size: many; J gene: TRBJ2-7; CDR3 protein: CASSQDRSGREQYF; CDR3 DNA: TGCGCCAGCAGCCAAGACAGGTCGGGTCGCGAGCAGTACTTC
CDR3 length: 12; V gene: TRBV6-5; D gene: .; clone size: many; J gene: TRBJ2-7; CDR3 protein: CASSPTEDEQYF; CDR3 DNA: TGTGCCAGCAGTCCCACAGAGGACGAGCAGTACTTC
CDR3 length: 16; V gene: TRBV2; D gene: TRBD2; clone size: many; J gene: TRBJ2-1; CDR3 protein: CASRGLAGGSYNEQFF; CDR3 DNA: TGTGCCAGCAGGGGACTAGCGGGAGGCTCCTACAATGAGCAGTTCTTC
CDR3 length: 15; V gene: TRBV7-2; D gene: .; clone size: .; J gene: TRBJ2-7; CDR3 protein: CASTFGAVSSYEQYF; CDR3 DNA: TGTGCCAGTACCTTCGGGGCGGTGAGCTCCTACGAGCAGTACTTC
CDR3 length: 12; V gene: TRBV2; D gene: .; clone size: many; J gene: TRBJ1-3; CDR3 protein: CASKDGGNTIYF; CDR3 DNA: TGTGCCAGCAAGGACGGAGGTAACACCATATATTTT
CDR3 length: 13; V gene: TRBV5-4; D gene: .; clone size: .; J gene: TRBJ2-1; CDR3 protein: CASSLQFSQEQFF; CDR3 DNA: TGTGCCAGCAGCTTGCAATTTAGTCAGGAGCAGTTCTTC
CDR3 length: 13; V gene: TRBV29-1; D gene: .; clone size: many; J gene: TRBJ2-6; CDR3 protein: CSVLGSGANVLTF; CDR3 DNA: TGCAGCGTACTAGGCTCTGGGGCCAACGTCCTGACTTTC
CDR3 length: 15; V gene: TRBV27; D gene: .; clone size: many; J gene: TRBJ1-2; CDR3 protein: CASSITPGRPYGYTF; CDR3 DNA: TGTGCCAGCAGTATTACCCCCGGCAGACCGTATGGCTACACCTTC
CDR3 length: 15; V gene: TRBV5-1; D gene: TRBD1; clone size: many; J gene: TRBJ2-1; CDR3 protein: CASSSDRSSYNEQFF; CDR3 DNA: TGCGCCAGCAGCTCGGACAGGAGCTCCTACAATGAGCAGTTCTTC
CDR3 length: 14; V gene: TRBV12-3/TRBV12-4; D gene: .; clone size: many; J gene: TRBJ1-1; CDR3 protein: CASRDESLNTEAFF; CDR3 DNA: TGTGCCAGCAGAGACGAGTCGCTGAACACTGAAGCTTTCTTT
CDR3 length: 15; V gene: TRBV4-1; D gene: TRBD2; clone size: many; J gene: TRBJ2-1; CDR3 protein: CASSHRLAVGNEQFF; CDR3 DNA: TGCGCCAGCAGCCACCGACTAGCGGTGGGGAATGAGCAGTTCTTC
CDR3 length: 16; V gene: TRBV5-5; D gene: TRBD1; clone size: many; J gene: TRBJ1-1; CDR3 protein: CASSGLTGGWGTEAFF; CDR3 DNA: TGTGCCAGCAGCGGATTGACAGGGGGTTGGGGCACTGAAGCTTTCTTT
CDR3 length: 17; V gene: TRBV5-4; D gene: TRBD2; clone size: few; J gene: TRBJ2-5; CDR3 protein: CASRQGLAGGHQETQYF; CDR3 DNA: TGTGCCAGCAGACAGGGACTAGCGGGAGGACACCAAGAGACCCAGTACTTC
CDR3 length: 14; V gene: TRBV28; D gene: .; clone size: many; J gene: TRBJ1-1; CDR3 protein: CASSPVGENTEAFF; CDR3 DNA: TGTGCCAGCAGCCCGGTGGGGGAGAACACTGAAGCTTTCTTT
CDR3 length: 12; V gene: TRBV5-1; D gene: .; clone size: many; J gene: TRBJ2-1; CDR3 protein: CASSRGEGEQFF; CDR3 DNA: TGCGCCAGCAGCCGGGGTGAAGGTGAGCAGTTCTTC
CDR3 length: 13; V gene: TRBV10-3; D gene: TRBD1; clone size: many; J gene: TRBJ2-1; CDR3 protein: CAISLGQVNEQFF; CDR3 DNA: TGTGCCATCAGCTTAGGACAGGTCAATGAGCAGTTCTTC
CDR3 length: 13; V gene: TRBV27; D gene: .; clone size: many; J gene: TRBJ2-3; CDR3 protein: CASSYEGGFTQYF; CDR3 DNA: TGTGCCAGCAGTTATGAGGGGGGATTTACGCAGTATTTT
CDR3 length: 15; V gene: TRBV6-5; D gene: TRBD1; clone size: many; J gene: TRBJ2-3; CDR3 protein: CASSRGQGEADTQYF; CDR3 DNA: TGTGCCAGCAGCCGGGGACAGGGGGAGGCAGATACGCAGTATTTT
CDR3 length: 13; V gene: TRBV5-4; D gene: .; clone size: once; J gene: TRBJ2-5; CDR3 protein: CASTPGEGETQYF; CDR3 DNA: TGTGCCAGCACCCCAGGGGAAGGGGAGACCCAGTACTTC
CDR3 length: 16; V gene: TRBV12-3/TRBV12-4; D gene: .; clone size: many; J gene: TRBJ2-2; CDR3 protein: CASSLSPGRYAGELFF; CDR3 DNA: TGTGCCAGCAGTTTGTCCCCAGGGAGGTACGCCGGGGAGCTGTTTTTT
CDR3 length: 12; V gene: TRBV20-1; D gene: .; clone size: many; J gene: TRBJ2-5; CDR3 protein: CSAAGLEETQYF; CDR3 DNA: TGCAGTGCAGCTGGACTGGAAGAGACCCAGTACTTC
CDR3 length: 13; V gene: TRBV25-1; D gene: TRBD2; clone size: many; J gene: TRBJ2-7; CDR3 protein: CASSGLADYEQYF; CDR3 DNA: TGTGCCAGCTCGGGACTAGCGGACTACGAGCAGTACTTC
CDR3 length: 14; V gene: TRBV4-3; D gene: .; clone size: many; J gene: TRBJ2-7; CDR3 protein: CASSQDHQPYEQYF; CDR3 DNA: TGCGCCAGCAGCCAAGATCATCAACCCTACGAGCAGTACTTC
CDR3 length: 15; V gene: TRBV3-1; D gene: .; clone size: many; J gene: TRBJ2-7; CDR3 protein: CASSQGAGDGYEQYF; CDR3 DNA: TGTGCCAGCAGCCAAGGAGCAGGGGACGGGTACGAGCAGTACTTC
CDR3 length: 15; V gene: TRBV7-9; D gene: .; clone size: many; J gene: TRBJ2-5; CDR3 protein: CASSFLSGWRETQYF; CDR3 DNA: TGTGCCAGCAGCTTCCTATCCGGGTGGCGAGAGACCCAGTACTTC
CDR3 length: 13; V gene: TRBV6-2/TRBV6-3; D gene: TRBD2; clone size: .; J gene: TRBJ2-5; CDR3 protein: CASRREGLETQYF; CDR3 DNA: TGTGCCAGCAGGCGGGAGGGCCTAGAGACCCAGTACTTC
CDR3 length: 15; V gene: TRBV12-3/TRBV12-4; D gene: .; clone size: .; J gene: TRBJ2-3; CDR3 protein: CASSRGGSSTDTQYF; CDR3 DNA: TGTGCCAGCAGTCGAGGGGGGTCCAGCACAGATACGCAGTATTTT
CDR3 length: 14; V gene: TRBV5-4; D gene: .; clone size: many; J gene: TRBJ2-5; CDR3 protein: CASSYGTLEETQYF; CDR3 DNA: TGTGCCAGCAGCTACGGGACCCTTGAGGAGACCCAGTACTTC
CDR3 length: 19; V gene: TRBV7-8; D gene: TRBD2; clone size: many; J gene: TRBJ2-1; CDR3 protein: CASSSPQVASGWYYNEQFF; CDR3 DNA: TGTGCCAGCAGCTCCCCACAGGTGGCTAGCGGGTGGTACTACAATGAGCAGTTCTTC
CDR3 length: 15; V gene: TRBV20-1; D gene: TRBD2; clone size: many; J gene: TRBJ2-3; CDR3 protein: CSASIGGRGTDTQYF; CDR3 DNA: TGCAGTGCTTCTATCGGCGGGAGGGGCACAGATACGCAGTATTTT
CDR3 length: 13; V gene: TRBV30; D gene: TRBD2; clone size: .; J gene: TRBJ2-1; CDR3 protein: CAWSVASGVEQFF; CDR3 DNA: TGTGCCTGGAGTGTCGCGAGCGGGGTCGAGCAGTTCTTC
CDR3 length: 14; V gene: TRBV20-1; D gene: .; clone size: many; J gene: TRBJ1-2; CDR3 protein: CSAFGASRGYGYTF; CDR3 DNA: TGCAGTGCGTTTGGGGCGAGCCGCGGCTATGGCTACACCTTC
CDR3 length: 18; V gene: TRBV5-1; D gene: TRBD2; clone size: many; J gene: TRBJ2-1; CDR3 protein: CASSLGGLAGEAYNEQFF; CDR3 DNA: TGCGCCAGCAGCTTGGGGGGTCTAGCGGGAGAAGCCTACAATGAGCAGTTCTTC
CDR3 length: 17; V gene: TRBV27; D gene: TRBD1; clone size: many; J gene: TRBJ1-1; CDR3 protein: CASSLARWTGMNTEAFF; CDR3 DNA: TGTGCCAGCAGTTTAGCGAGATGGACAGGGATGAACACTGAAGCTTTCTTT
CDR3 length: 13; V gene: TRBV5-1; D gene: .; clone size: many; J gene: TRBJ2-2; CDR3 protein: CASSPTGNGELFF; CDR3 DNA: TGCGCCAGCAGCCCCACGGGTAACGGGGAGCTGTTTTTT
CDR3 length: 16; V gene: TRBV27; D gene: TRBD1; clone size: .; J gene: TRBJ2-7; CDR3 protein: CASSLSPGQGSGEQYF; CDR3 DNA: TGTGCCAGCAGTTTATCTCCGGGACAGGGATCGGGGGAGCAGTACTTC
CDR3 length: 16; V gene: TRBV2; D gene: .; clone size: .; J gene: TRBJ2-7; CDR3 protein: CASSDGGGVFDYEQYF; CDR3 DNA: TGTGCCAGCAGTGATGGAGGGGGGGTTTTTGACTACGAGCAGTACTTC
CDR3 length: 14; V gene: TRBV24-1; D gene: TRBD1; clone size: .; J gene: TRBJ2-3; CDR3 protein: CATQDRGTADTQYF; CDR3 DNA: TGTGCCACCCAAGACAGGGGGACGGCAGATACGCAGTATTTT
CDR3 length: 13; V gene: TRBV3-1; D gene: .; clone size: many; J gene: TRBJ2-1; CDR3 protein: CASSQDMEDEQFF; CDR3 DNA: TGTGCCAGCAGCCAAGACATGGAAGATGAGCAGTTCTTC
CDR3 length: 13; V gene: TRBV30; D gene: .; clone size: .; J gene: TRBJ2-1; CDR3 protein: CAWTWGGYNEQFF; CDR3 DNA: TGTGCCTGGACGTGGGGCGGGTACAATGAGCAGTTCTTC
CDR3 length: 14; V gene: TRBV20-1; D gene: TRBD1; clone size: few; J gene: TRBJ2-1; CDR3 protein: CSAQRQGRSNEQFF; CDR3 DNA: TGCAGTGCCCAGAGACAGGGTAGAAGCAATGAGCAGTTCTTC
CDR3 length: 14; V gene: TRBV10-1; D gene: .; clone size: many; J gene: TRBJ2-3; CDR3 protein: CASRGRGTADTQYF; CDR3 DNA: TGCGCCAGTCGGGGCAGGGGTACAGCAGATACGCAGTATTTT